These T cell receptor beta chains were read from a single sample in a study of T cells in Graves' hyperthyroidism and ophthalmopathy. TCRdb re-called the multiplex PCR reads through MiXCR, storing one row per CDR3 protein. The sample includes around 600,000 distinct CDR3 sequences, about 14% seen only once; the top ten take around 12%. Source material: blood. Receptors were obtained from a woman in her forties or fifties with Graves' ophthalmopathy. CDR3s include the opening cysteine and the closing phenylalanine or tryptophan. Each record gives: clone size, J gene, D gene, V gene, CDR3 protein, CDR3 DNA. A D gene is named only where the DNA matches it firmly. Rows give clone size only sometimes, using once, few, many, or a class for an expanded clone.

clone size: many
J gene: TRBJ1-5
D gene: -
V gene: TRBV6-5
CDR3 protein: CASSYEVGLFLGQPQHF
CDR3 DNA: TGTGCCAGCAGTTACGAAGTAGGTCTCTTCTTGGGTCAGCCCCAGCATTTT

clone size: many
J gene: TRBJ1-1
D gene: -
V gene: TRBV28
CDR3 protein: CASSLVDKNTEAFF
CDR3 DNA: TGTGCCAGCAGTTTAGTCGACAAGAACACTGAAGCTTTCTTT

clone size: many
J gene: TRBJ1-1
D gene: -
V gene: TRBV5-4
CDR3 protein: CASSPDNPLRTEAFF
CDR3 DNA: TGTGCCAGCAGCCCGGACAACCCGCTCCGGACTGAAGCTTTCTTT

clone size: many
J gene: TRBJ2-7
D gene: -
V gene: TRBV11-2
CDR3 protein: CASSLAMEQYF
CDR3 DNA: TGTGCCAGCAGCTTAGCTATGGAGCAGTACTTC

clone size: few
J gene: TRBJ1-2
D gene: TRBD1
V gene: TRBV5-1
CDR3 protein: CASSPQQGTYGYTF
CDR3 DNA: TGCGCCAGCAGCCCCCAACAGGGGACCTATGGCTACACCTTC

clone size: many
J gene: TRBJ1-1
D gene: TRBD1
V gene: TRBV5-1
CDR3 protein: CASSQQGARTEAFF
CDR3 DNA: TGCGCCAGCAGCCAGCAGGGGGCGCGCACTGAAGCTTTCTTT

clone size: many
J gene: TRBJ2-7
D gene: TRBD2
V gene: TRBV11-3
CDR3 protein: CASSLVRGTTSYEQYF
CDR3 DNA: TGTGCCAGCAGCTTAGTGCGCGGGACTACCTCCTACGAGCAGTACTTC

clone size: many
J gene: TRBJ1-5
D gene: -
V gene: TRBV2
CDR3 protein: CASRQYHSNQPQHF
CDR3 DNA: TGTGCCAGCAGGCAGTATCATAGCAATCAGCCCCAGCATTTT

clone size: many
J gene: TRBJ2-1
D gene: -
V gene: TRBV18
CDR3 protein: CASSPPSSRNEQFF
CDR3 DNA: TGTGCCAGCTCACCACCGTCTAGCCGTAATGAGCAGTTCTTC

clone size: many
J gene: TRBJ2-1
D gene: -
V gene: TRBV12-3/TRBV12-4
CDR3 protein: CASRYRIAGYEQFF
CDR3 DNA: TGTGCCAGCAGGTACAGGATCGCTGGCTATGAGCAGTTCTTC

clone size: -
J gene: TRBJ2-7
D gene: -
V gene: TRBV29-1
CDR3 protein: CSVAKYGTGIYEQYF
CDR3 DNA: TGCAGCGTTGCGAAATATGGGACTGGAATTTACGAGCAGTACTTC

clone size: -
J gene: TRBJ1-4
D gene: -
V gene: TRBV28
CDR3 protein: CASSSIISATNEKLFF
CDR3 DNA: TGTGCCAGCAGTTCCATCATCAGTGCAACTAATGAAAAACTGTTTTTT

clone size: many
J gene: TRBJ1-2
D gene: -
V gene: TRBV5-1
CDR3 protein: CASSPRPGQPDDYGYTF
CDR3 DNA: TGCGCCAGCAGCCCCCGCCCTGGACAGCCAGACGACTATGGCTACACCTTC

clone size: many
J gene: TRBJ2-5
D gene: TRBD2
V gene: TRBV15
CDR3 protein: CATSRERLAGGRETQYF
CDR3 DNA: TGTGCCACCAGCAGAGAACGACTAGCGGGAGGCAGGGAGACCCAGTACTTC

clone size: few
J gene: TRBJ2-7
D gene: TRBD2
V gene: TRBV30
CDR3 protein: CAWSVGGGLAGDPYEQYF
CDR3 DNA: TGTGCCTGGAGTGTGGGGGGAGGGCTAGCGGGAGATCCCTACGAGCAGTACTTC

clone size: few
J gene: TRBJ1-2
D gene: -
V gene: TRBV6-2/TRBV6-3
CDR3 protein: CASSKTGLTNYGYTF
CDR3 DNA: TGTGCCAGCAGTAAGACAGGTCTTACTAACTATGGCTACACCTTC

clone size: -
J gene: TRBJ2-2
D gene: TRBD1
V gene: TRBV20-1
CDR3 protein: CSARDEGAGTGELFF
CDR3 DNA: TGCAGTGCTAGAGATGAGGGGGCCGGCACCGGGGAGCTGTTTTTT

clone size: many
J gene: TRBJ2-3
D gene: -
V gene: TRBV20-1
CDR3 protein: CSARDLAGFSSTDTQYF
CDR3 DNA: TGCAGTGCTAGAGATTTGGCGGGGTTCTCTAGCACAGATACGCAGTATTTT

clone size: many
J gene: TRBJ2-3
D gene: -
V gene: TRBV24-1
CDR3 protein: CATSDPGGDGTDTQYF
CDR3 DNA: TGTGCCACCAGTGACCCCGGCGGGGATGGCACAGATACGCAGTATTTT

clone size: many
J gene: TRBJ2-1
D gene: -
V gene: TRBV12-3/TRBV12-4
CDR3 protein: CASSRGVYNEQFF
CDR3 DNA: TGTGCCAGCAGTCGCGGGGTTTACAATGAGCAGTTCTTC

clone size: -
J gene: TRBJ2-7
D gene: -
V gene: TRBV6-2/TRBV6-3
CDR3 protein: CASSTQDRSSYEQYF
CDR3 DNA: TGTGCCAGCAGTACTCAGGACCGAAGCTCCTACGAGCAGTACTTC

clone size: -
J gene: TRBJ2-1
D gene: TRBD2
V gene: TRBV7-2
CDR3 protein: CASSSSGSAMGEQFF
CDR3 DNA: TGTGCCAGCAGTTCTAGCGGGAGCGCTATGGGAGAGCAGTTCTTC

clone size: many
J gene: TRBJ2-1
D gene: -
V gene: TRBV7-3
CDR3 protein: CASSRPGAHNEQFF
CDR3 DNA: TGTGCCAGCAGCCGCCCGGGAGCCCACAATGAGCAGTTCTTC

clone size: many
J gene: TRBJ2-7
D gene: TRBD1
V gene: TRBV5-1
CDR3 protein: CASSLTGGTYEQYF
CDR3 DNA: TGCGCCAGCAGCTTGACAGGGGGCACCTACGAGCAGTACTTC

clone size: few
J gene: TRBJ2-1
D gene: TRBD2
V gene: TRBV4-1
CDR3 protein: CASSQDWLADLYNEQFF
CDR3 DNA: TGCGCCAGCAGCCAAGATTGGCTAGCGGACCTCTACAATGAGCAGTTCTTC

clone size: many
J gene: TRBJ1-2
D gene: -
V gene: TRBV11-3
CDR3 protein: CASSQRRLFQGNYGYTF
CDR3 DNA: TGTGCCAGCAGCCAAAGGCGGTTGTTCCAGGGAAACTATGGCTACACCTTC

clone size: many
J gene: TRBJ2-7
D gene: -
V gene: TRBV12-3/TRBV12-4
CDR3 protein: CASSLRDYEQYF
CDR3 DNA: TGTGCCAGCTCTCTGCGAGACTACGAGCAGTACTTC

clone size: few
J gene: TRBJ2-4
D gene: -
V gene: TRBV27
CDR3 protein: CASGRAKNIQYF
CDR3 DNA: TGTGCCAGCGGACGGGCCAAAAACATTCAGTACTTC

clone size: many
J gene: TRBJ1-1
D gene: -
V gene: TRBV5-1
CDR3 protein: CASSLVGRVNTEAFF
CDR3 DNA: TGCGCCAGCAGCTTGGTTGGCAGGGTGAACACTGAAGCTTTCTTT

clone size: few
J gene: TRBJ2-7
D gene: TRBD2
V gene: TRBV27
CDR3 protein: CASSSFGTKDSEQYF
CDR3 DNA: TGTGCCAGCAGTAGCTTTGGGACTAAAGACTCCGAGCAGTACTTC